This T cell receptor beta chain derives from a study of CD4 T cells in relation to SARS-CoV-2 and coronaviruses. Study-wide background: ViraFEST: roughly ten-day antigen culture of PBMCs, then TCR beta CDR3 sequencing. The negative reference was HIV-1 Nef peptide pool or peptide-free culture.

From germline, CDR1 is MGHDK and CDR2 SYGVNS. Trimming left V 1 base short and J 7 bases short, with 11 bases between. This CDR3 is 14 amino acids long. Before the COVID-19 pandemic, during about 2011-2019, CD4+ T cells were taken from unexposed donors. CD4+ T cells were isolated from the cells after nine to eleven days of culture. Fresh IL-2 medium replaced half the medium on days 3 and 7. In the case of this clone: Antigen: not known.

Study-wide results and caveats: No crossreactivity against non-spike viral proteins was tested here.

Generated by immunoSEQ multiplex PCR, the TCRdb table keeps only in-frame clones and is missing some. The table includes about 22,000 clones, approximately 68% detected once. This receptor was obtained from a human donor in good health. Sequencing was performed on CD4+ T cells from PBMCs, cultured in vitro. The chain combines TRBV25-1 with TRBJ1-5; D gene unclear. CDR3 bases: TGTGCCAGCAGTGAATGTAGGGTCCGGCAGCCCCAGCATTTT. This encodes CASSECRVRQPQHF.